One and the same sample provided the 28 T cell receptor beta chains below, sequenced in a study of blood T cells in healthy people across ages. Next came a second PCR, run for roughly 6 to 11 cycles, which used a sample-barcoded 5' primer along with a J-beta primer mix. TCRdb called the 5' RACE reads again in MiXCR, with one record for every CDR3 protein. The sample comprises fewer than 2,000,000 distinct CDR3 sequences, 30% to 40% of which are singletons, and roughly 23% rests with the top ten. The source material was blood. These receptors originate from a human donor in good health.

The J gene is TRBJ2-6, the V gene TRBV3-1, with D possibly matching TRBD1 (6 bases). The CDR3 has 18 residues. V was trimmed by 1 base and J by 4 bases, leaving 17 bases between them. Germline V lookup: CDR1 LGHDT, CDR2 YNNKEL (reference sequence). CDR3 coding DNA: TGTGCCAGCAGCCAAGCGAGGGGAACAGGGAGAGGGGCCAACGTCCTGACTTTC. Encoded protein: CASSQARGTGRGANVLTF.

This clonotype was seen a handful of times. This sequence joins TRBV5-1 and TRBJ2-3; D ambiguous. Deletions cut 4 bases from V and 2 bases from J, with 11 bases between. This CDR3 is 14 amino acids long. CDR1 SGHRS and CDR2 YFSETQ come from the germline V gene. CDR3 coding DNA: TGCGCCAGCAGCCCGCCTCCGGACACAGATACGCAGTATTTT. Translation gives CASSPPPDTDTQYF. Variable domain in full (rest from reference TRBV5-1 and TRBJ2-3): KAGVTQTPRYLIKTRGQQVTLSCSPISGHRSVSWYQQTPGQGLQFLFEYFSETQRNKGNFPGRFSGRQFSNSRSEMNVSTLELGDSALYLCASSPPPDTDTQYFGPGTRLTVL.

This sequence joins TRBV14 and TRBJ2-7; a possible D gene is TRBD2 (5 bases). Trimming removed 3 bases from V and 7 bases from J, with 16 bases in between. Germline V CDR1 and CDR2: SGHDN, FVKESK. This CDR3 contains 14 residues. CDR3 sequence reads: CASSQVIGNPEQYF. CDR3 nucleotide sequence: TGTGCCAGCAGCCAGGTTATCGGGAACCCAGAGCAGTACTTC. Complete variable domain (other parts from reference TRBV14 and TRBJ2-7): EAGVTQFPSHSVIEKGQTVTLRCDPISGHDNLYWYRRVMGKEIKFLLHFVKESKQDESGMPNNRFLAERTGGTYSTLKVQPAELEDSGVYFCASSQVIGNPEQYFGPGTRLTVT.

The rearrangement uses TRBV7-2 and TRBJ2-7; D perhaps matches TRBD1 (6 bases). The CDR3 has 15 amino acids. V was clipped by 3 bases and J by 2 bases, with 14 bases between them. CDR1 and CDR2 (germline): SGHTA, FQGNSA. CDR3 sequence: CASSLAEEGAYEQYF. CDR3 DNA sequence: TGTGCCAGCAGCTTGGCGGAAGAGGGGGCCTACGAGCAGTACTTC.

V and J are TRBV3-1 and TRBJ2-3; 7 nucleotides align to TRBD2. Germline trimming cut 6 bases from V and 9 bases from J; bases unmatched to any gene: 21. The CDR3 runs to 17 residues. Germline-derived CDR1 and CDR2 are LGHDT and YNNKEL (reference sequence). The DNA for the CDR3 is TGTGCCAGCAGACCCACCACCTGGATGGGGGGGTCGGCGACGCAGTATTTT. Encoded protein: CASRPTTWMGGSATQYF.

V gene TRBV18 combines with J gene TRBJ2-3; D is perhaps TRBD1 (5 bases). V was cut by 1 base and J by 1 base, with 9 bases left in between. The CDR3 is 15 residues long. Germline loops: CDR1 KGHSH, CDR2 LQKENI. The CDR3 region has the DNA TGTGCCAGCTCACCACGGGCAGGGCGCACAGATACGCAGTATTTT. Protein sequence: CASSPRAGRTDTQYF.

The V and J genes are TRBV7-3 and TRBJ2-2; D gene ambiguous. From germline, CDR1 is SGHTA and CDR2 FQGTGA. V was trimmed by 1 base and J by 7 bases, leaving 7 bases between them. This CDR3 is 13 amino acids long. CDR3 sequence (DNA): TGTGCCAGCAGCTTAAGTTCCGGCGGGGAGCTGTTTTTT. Translated: CASSLSSGGELFF.

The gene calls are TRBV7-9 and TRBJ2-1, with TRBD2 identical over 8 bases. This CDR3 is built from 16 residues. Trimming removed 1 base from V and 8 bases from J; junction bases left unmatched: 10. Germline V gene data show CDR1 as SEHNR and CDR2 as FQNEAQ (reference sequence). In DNA form, the CDR3 reads TGTGCCAGCAGCTTAGGTTACGGCGGGGGGCCCCATGAGCAGTTCTTC. It is translated as CASSLGYGGGPHEQFF.

This clonotype was found a few times. The genes are TRBV20-1 and TRBJ2-3, with TRBD2 matching 11 bases. CDR1 and CDR2 (germline): DFQATT, SNEGSKA (reference sequence). Trimming removed 3 bases from V and 0 bases from J; junction bases left unmatched: 2. The CDR3 totals 15 residues. The chain's CDR3 is CSASGTSGSTDTQYF. The CDR3 DNA reads as TGCAGTGCTAGTGGGACTAGCGGAAGCACAGATACGCAGTATTTT.

The chain is built from TRBV6-1 and TRBJ1-2; TRBD1 aligns across 10 bases. The germline gives CDR1 MNHNS, CDR2 SASEGT. This CDR3 is built from 17 residues. V was clipped by 4 bases and J by 6 bases; unmatched bases: 14. DNA of the CDR3: TGTGCCAGCAGTGTTCCCGGGGACAGGGGTGCCCTCGATGGCTACACCTTC. It is translated as CASSVPGDRGALDGYTF.

There are a few counts of this clonotype. The chain links TRBV7-6 to TRBJ1-2, with 9 bases fitting TRBD1. Looked up from germline, CDR1 is SGHVS and CDR2 is FNYEAQ. The CDR3 consists of 14 residues. Losses at the gene ends were 1 base for V and 6 bases for J; bases not matched to a gene: 3. The CDR3 DNA sequence: TGTGCCAGCAGCTTAGGGGGACAGGGCAATGGCTACACCTTC. Translation gives CASSLGGQGNGYTF.

Only a few counts were recorded for this clonotype. This sequence joins TRBV5-1 and TRBJ2-1; 9 nucleotides agree with TRBD2. Germline loops: CDR1 SGHRS, CDR2 YFSETQ. The CDR3 sequence is 16 residues long. Unmatched junction bases numbered 5, after V lost 0 bases and J lost 4 bases. The CDR3 region is CASSLANSGGYNEQFF. The CDR3 nucleotides are TGCGCCAGCAGCTTGGCCAATAGCGGGGGTTACAATGAGCAGTTCTTC.

The gene calls are TRBV4-3 and TRBJ2-7; perhaps TRBD2 as D (5 bases). The CDR3 is 17 amino acids. Trimming stripped 0 bases from V and 7 bases from J, with 22 bases between. Germline assignment: CDR1 LGHNA and CDR2 YSLEER. CDR3 bases: TGCGCCAGCAGCCAAGATTATCAGTTCTCGGTGTCGGGGGAGCAGTACTTC. Its protein product is CASSQDYQFSVSGEQYF.

This clonotype turned up a few times. This sequence joins TRBV7-8 and TRBJ2-5; possible D gene TRBD2, 5 bases. CDR1 and CDR2 from the germline V gene are SGHVS and FQNEAQ. This CDR3 has 13 amino acids. V was cut by 5 bases and J by 4 bases, with 11 bases left in between. The CDR3 sequence: CASSPSSLETQYF. In DNA, the CDR3 is TGTGCCAGCAGCCCTAGCTCTTTAGAGACCCAGTACTTC.

CDR3 sequence reads: CASSLDVWGFSNQPQHF. CDR3 sequence (DNA): TGTGCCAGCAGCTTAGACGTCTGGGGTTTCAGCAATCAGCCCCAGCATTTT. The V gene is TRBV7-9, the J gene TRBJ1-5; no clear D gene. Germline CDR1 SEHNR, CDR2 FQNEAQ (reference sequence). The CDR3 has 17 residues. With 1 base removed from V and 1 base from J, the gap between germline ends came to 14 bases.

The rearrangement joins TRBV9 to TRBJ2-1, with D perhaps assigned TRBD1 or TRBD2 (5 bases each). V lost 4 bases and J lost 2, with 13 bases in between. Germline loops: CDR1 SGDLS, CDR2 YYNGEE. This CDR3 is built from 15 residues. CDR3 coding DNA: TGTGCCAGCAGCTACCAGGGAGCCCCCTACAATGAGCAGTTCTTC. Translation: CASSYQGAPYNEQFF. The whole variable domain, filled in from reference TRBV9 and TRBJ2-1, reads DSGVTQTPKHLITATGQRVTLRCSPRSGDLSVYWYQQSLDQGLQFLIQYYNGEERAKGNILERFSAQQFPDLHSELNLSSLELGDSALYFCASSYQGAPYNEQFFGPGTRLTVL.

This clonotype was observed many times. CDR3 DNA sequence: TGCGCCAGCAGCCCGGTAGCGGGGTCGAACAATGAGCAGTTCTTC. Translated, it gives CASSPVAGSNNEQFF. The genes are TRBV5-1 and TRBJ2-1, with 8 nucleotides matching TRBD2. Germline CDR1 and CDR2: SGHRS and YFSETQ. This CDR3 is 15 amino acids long. After removal of 4 bases from V and 5 bases from J, the junction contained 8 bases not matched to a gene.

This clonotype was observed a handful of times. V is TRBV9 and J is TRBJ2-5; possibly TRBD1 for D (6 bases). V lost 0 bases and J 2 bases, leaving 11 bases between the germline ends. The CDR3 has 15 residues. Per the germline V gene, CDR1 is SGDLS and CDR2 is YYNGEE. The CDR3 spells CASSVGGQNQETQYF. DNA for the CDR3: TGTGCCAGCAGCGTAGGAGGACAGAATCAAGAGACCCAGTACTTC.

The gene calls are TRBV29-1 and TRBJ2-1; TRBD1 matches at 7 bases. The CDR3 sequence is 20 residues long. V trimming: 7 bases; J trimming: 4 bases; junction bases outside the gene matches: 28. The germline V gene has CDR1 SQVTM and CDR2 ANQGSEA. Written as DNA, the CDR3 is TGCAGCGCCGAGGCCCCGGGACAGATACACCCGAAGGCCCGATACAATGAGCAGTTCTTC. It translates to CSAEAPGQIHPKARYNEQFF.

The V and J genes are TRBV27 and TRBJ2-1; no firm D call. The CDR3 runs to 16 residues. Germline V gene data show CDR1 as MNHEY and CDR2 as SMNVEV (reference sequence). Trimming left V 5 bases short and J 3 bases short, with 17 bases between. The CDR3 nucleotides read TGTGCCAGCAGTCCTCTCCTTGGCCCCCGCTACAATGAGCAGTTCTTC. Translated, it gives CASSPLLGPRYNEQFF.

This clonotype appeared a few times. The V gene is TRBV29-1, the J gene TRBJ1-1; no definite D call. CDR1 is SQVTM and CDR2 is ANQGSEA in the germline V gene. CDR3 size: 11 residues. The ends were cut back, 5 bases at V and 1 base at J, with 5 bases in the middle. For the CDR3, the DNA is TGCAGCGTTCCCAAGAACACTGAAGCTTTCTTT. As protein: CSVPKNTEAFF.

The chain recombines TRBV11-2 with TRBJ1-2; D unclear. V was trimmed by 2 bases and J by 3 bases, leaving 10 bases between them. Germline CDR1 SGHAT, CDR2 FQNNGV. CDR3 length: 14 amino acids. CDR3 DNA: TGTGCCAGCAGCTTAATTGTCCAGGACTATGGCTACACCTTC. Residues: CASSLIVQDYGYTF.

Comment on this clonotype: This clone may be a read error of a much larger clone one base away. The V and J genes are TRBV20-1 and TRBJ2-3, with TRBD1 identical over 9 bases. Germline V lookup: CDR1 DFQATT, CDR2 SNEGSKA (reference sequence). The J segment lost 0 bases and the V segment lost 4 bases, leaving 5 bases of the junction unmatched. The CDR3 is 15 amino acids. The chain's CDR3 is CSAKTGGPSTDTQYF. DNA of the CDR3: TGCAGTGCTAAGACAGGGGGGCCTAGCACAGATACGCAGTATTTT.

This clonotype was detected many times. The junction and the germline gene differ at one end; a read error may be behind it. This chain links TRBV5-1 with TRBJ2-5; 12 bases map to TRBD2. CDR1 SGHRS and CDR2 YFSETQ come from the germline V gene. This CDR3 region has 16 residues. The CDR3 DNA reads TGTGCCAGCAGCTTAGGACTAGCGGGGTCCCAAGAGACCCAGTACTTC. This encodes CASSLGLAGSQETQYF.

This clonotype has only a few counts. Relative to the germline gene, one junction end is altered; a read error may explain this. The J gene is TRBJ2-7, the V gene TRBV4-2, with 11 bases that match TRBD2. Germline lookup yields CDR1 LGHNA and CDR2 YNFKEQ. The CDR3 has 17 amino acids. The CDR3 spells CASSPSVLAGGSYGQYF. As DNA, the CDR3 is TGTGCCAGCAGCCCCTCGGTCCTAGCGGGGGGATCCTACGGGCAGTACTTC.

The table lists this clonotype with a few counts. The chain has TRBV7-3 and TRBJ2-5; 7 bases map to TRBD1. V trimming: 1 base; J trimming: 4 bases; junction bases outside the gene matches: 6. This CDR3 has 15 residues. CDR1 is SGHTA and CDR2 is FQGTGA in the germline V gene. The CDR3 loop reads CASSLMAGGRETQYF. In DNA, the CDR3 is TGTGCCAGCAGCTTAATGGCAGGGGGTAGAGAGACCCAGTACTTC.

There are a few counts of this clonotype. This rearrangement joins TRBV6-2 or TRBV6-3 to TRBJ2-4, with 9 bases lining up with TRBD2. CDR3 length equals 15 residues. Germline loops: CDR1 MNHEY, CDR2 SVGEGT. V lost 5 bases, J lost 13 bases, and 15 bases stayed unmatched. CDR3 bases: TGTGCCAGCAGTAGCCTAGCGGGGATTTCCGGAGAGCAGTACTTC. Its protein is CASSSLAGISGEQYF.

This chain joins TRBV11-2 and TRBJ2-1; 8 bases are shared with TRBD2. This CDR3 has 17 amino acids. V gave up 0 bases and J gave up 8 bases; unmatched junction bases: 12. Germline V lookup: CDR1 SGHAT, CDR2 FQNNGV. The CDR3: CASSLDLRGALPYEQFF. DNA for the CDR3: TGTGCCAGCAGCTTAGATCTGCGGGGGGCCTTACCCTATGAGCAGTTCTTC.